This TCR beta chain is drawn from a study of OX40 agonist ivuxolimab in advanced cancers. Whole-study context: The group had a mean age of 60 years, ranged from about 23 to 85, and was roughly 80% male.

The study, taken as a whole, reports: Mean expanded clone counts were higher in CD8+ than CD4+ T cells.

TCRdb's table, derived via immunoSEQ multiplex PCR, lists solely in-frame clones and lacks some. Among 40,000 or so clones, about 82% were seen once, and the ten largest hold around 21%. As concerns this clone: Its antigen remains unknown.

The sequenced sample was CD4+ or CD8+ T cells sorted from blood, obtained in a trial of the OX40 agonist ivuxolimab. This clonotype was sampled from an adult with an advanced solid tumor such as melanoma, head and neck, liver or kidney cancer.

The CDR3 region is CASSRAGLGNTIYF. CDR3 bases: TGTGCCAGCAGCCGGGCAGGGTTGGGAAACACCATATATTTT. V and J are TRBV9 and TRBJ1-3; D is perhaps TRBD1 (5 bases). There are 14 residues in the CDR3. Germline assignment: CDR1 SGDLS and CDR2 YYNGEE. Trimming removed 4 bases from V and 4 bases from J, with 12 bases in between.